The rows below give T cell receptor beta chains drawn from one sample of a study of T-cell reconstitution after alpha-beta-depleted transplantation in children. MiXCR, run by TCRdb on the PCR reads, gives a single entry per CDR3 protein. The profile covers more than 400,000 distinct CDR3 sequences, with about an eighth appearing a single time and 11% to 15% taken by the ten largest. The sequencing here drew on PBMCs, mostly from graft donor cells, taken 180 days after TCRalphabeta/CD19-depleted stem cell transplant. These receptors all stem from a female patient aged 2 to 10 who had a stem cell transplant for aplastic anemia, so the T cells may come from the graft donor. CDR3s leave out the opening cysteine and the closing phenylalanine or tryptophan. The order of the fields is CDR3 protein, V gene.

CDR3aa: ASSPPLGAEQF; v_gene: TRBV5-1
CDR3aa: ASSYSGSNPYNEQF; v_gene: TRBV6-5
CDR3aa: ASRTRLAGAYEQY; v_gene: TRBV6-1
CDR3aa: ASSLTGGIEKLF; v_gene: TRBV7-6
CDR3aa: ASSLVGFRYNEQF; v_gene: TRBV7-6
CDR3aa: ASSLAGLADNEQF; v_gene: TRBV5-4
CDR3aa: ASSLTFYMNTEAF; v_gene: TRBV27
CDR3aa: ASSYGLTAERGGYT; v_gene: TRBV5-1
CDR3aa: ASSQVGWGRKLF; v_gene: TRBV14
CDR3aa: ASSLVAGLSYEQY; v_gene: TRBV12-3/TRBV12-4
CDR3aa: ASSHDRLAEQY; v_gene: TRBV4-3